These 21 T cell receptor beta chains share one sample of origin, sequenced in a study of T-cell memory formation after mild COVID-19. TCRdb processed the 5' RACE reads anew with MiXCR; each CDR3 protein has one entry. Among about 470,000 distinct CDR3 sequences listed, about 23% were seen once. Sequencing was performed on PBMCs or a T cell subset sorted from them (not recorded which). The receptors here all came from an adult woman who had mild COVID-19 (a few samples of this study predate the infection). Cell type and time point are not known.

This clonotype was seen a few times. This chain uses TRBV25-1 with TRBJ2-5; 11 bases fit TRBD1. Looked up from germline, CDR1 is MGHDK and CDR2 is SYGVNS. V was pared by 6 bases and J by 5 bases, with 17 bases of the junction left unmatched. The CDR3 extends over 18 amino acids. The CDR3 DNA sequence: TGTGCCAGCAGCGCAAGACTCCCCGGGGACAGGGGGGGGGAGACCCAGTACTTC. This codes for CASSARLPGDRGGETQYF.

The genes are TRBV12-3 or TRBV12-4 and TRBJ1-1, with 9 bases lining up with TRBD1. J lost 6 bases, V lost 7 bases, and 9 bases had no gene match. CDR3 length: 14 amino acids. This CDR3 is CASTDGQGRAEAFF. As DNA, the CDR3 is TGTGCCAGCACCGACGGACAGGGGCGGGCTGAAGCTTTCTTT.

The chain recombines TRBV20-1 with TRBJ2-7; 7 bases agree with TRBD2. The V segment lost 0 bases and the J segment 4 bases; nucleotides outside the gene matches: 6. This CDR3 contains 14 residues. Germline CDR1 is DFQATT and CDR2 is SNEGSKA (reference sequence). The CDR3 DNA reads as TGCAGTGCTAGAGATTCGGCGGGAGTATACGAGCAGTACTTC. Its translation: CSARDSAGVYEQYF.

V is TRBV20-1 and J is TRBJ1-1; the D is unclear. V was trimmed by 3 bases and J by 1 base, leaving 12 bases between them. Germline assignment: CDR1 DFQATT and CDR2 SNEGSKA (reference sequence). The CDR3 is made up of 14 amino acids. DNA of the CDR3: TGCAGTGCTAGGTACGCGGAGTCGAACACTGAAGCTTTCTTT. This encodes CSARYAESNTEAFF.

This clonotype was seen a handful of times. V is TRBV12-3 or TRBV12-4 and J is TRBJ1-2; D not resolved. V shed 2 bases and J shed 4 bases, with 14 bases lying between them. The CDR3 loop spans 15 amino acids. The CDR3 DNA follows: TGTGCCAGCAGTTTATGGAGGGAGCGCGGCTATGGCTACACCTTC. Protein product: CASSLWRERGYGYTF.

This clonotype was detected only a few times. In DNA, the CDR3 is TGTGCCAGCAGTTCAGGGGGTCCGGATGGCTACACCTTC. Translating gives CASSSGGPDGYTF. The V call is TRBV12-3 or TRBV12-4, the J call TRBJ1-2, with 7 nucleotides matching TRBD1. The ends lost 4 bases at V and 6 bases at J; junction bases unmatched: 5. The CDR3 has 13 residues.

A few counts support this clonotype. The chain employs TRBV12-3 or TRBV12-4 and TRBJ2-3; 7 nucleotides line up with TRBD2. This CDR3 comprises 12 residues. With 11 bases clipped from V and 5 bases from J, the junction kept 7 bases outside the gene matches. The CDR3 reads CAVTSSGDTQYF. In nucleotides, the CDR3 is TGTGCCGTGACTAGCTCGGGAGATACGCAGTATTTT.

The gene calls are TRBV12-3 or TRBV12-4 and TRBJ1-1, with D perhaps TRBD1 (6 bases). V lost 3 bases and J 5 bases, leaving 13 bases between the germline ends. The CDR3 is 14 residues long. This CDR3 is CASSFTRGETEAFF. The CDR3 nucleotides read TGTGCCAGCAGTTTCACCAGGGGTGAGACTGAAGCTTTCTTT.

This rearrangement joins TRBV14 to TRBJ1-6; D gene ambiguous. Looked up from germline, CDR1 is SGHDN and CDR2 is FVKESK. The CDR3 runs to 15 residues. Trimming pared 4 bases from V and 6 bases from J, leaving 13 bases between. Here the CDR3 DNA reads TGTGCCAGCAGCCCTGGGCAGCCCTTTAATTCACCCCTCCACTTT. It yields the protein CASSPGQPFNSPLHF.

V is TRBV15 and J is TRBJ2-3; no clear D. V was clipped by 3 bases and J by 2 bases, with 12 bases between them. This CDR3 spans 15 amino acids. CDR1 is LNHNV, CDR2 YYDKDF, per germline (reference sequence). CDR3 amino acids: CATSSELSATDTQYF. CDR3 sequence (DNA): TGTGCCACCAGCAGTGAACTGAGCGCCACAGATACGCAGTATTTT.

This clonotype was counted a few times. The chain has TRBV24-1 and TRBJ2-1; TRBD2 agrees at 7 bases. This CDR3 spans 17 amino acids. In germline, CDR1 is KGHDR, CDR2 SFDVKD. V was clipped by 4 bases and J by 0 bases; unmatched bases: 8. The CDR3 region is CATSDPLLAVSYNEQFF. The CDR3 nucleotides are TGTGCCACCAGTGACCCTCTCCTAGCGGTCTCCTACAATGAGCAGTTCTTC.

The chain couples TRBV27 to TRBJ1-5, with 11 bases aligning to TRBD1. Losses at the gene ends were 6 bases for V and 4 bases for J; bases not matched to a gene: 5. The germline V gene encodes CDR1 MNHEY and CDR2 SMNVEV (reference sequence). The CDR3 is 15 amino acids. This chain's CDR3 is CASRPGTGGNQPQHF. The CDR3 region has the DNA TGTGCCAGCAGACCGGGGACAGGGGGTAATCAGCCCCAGCATTTT.

In its sample, this clonotype was seen a few times. The J gene is TRBJ1-1, the V gene TRBV4-1; D gene ambiguous. Trimming stripped 3 bases from V and 5 bases from J, with 16 bases between. Looked up from germline, CDR1 is MGHRA and CDR2 is YSYEKL. This CDR3 has 15 amino acids. Here the CDR3 reads CASSHPDMGGTEAFF. The CDR3 DNA reads TGCGCCAGCAGCCATCCCGACATGGGAGGTACTGAAGCTTTCTTT.

This clonotype has only a few counts. The CDR3 protein is CASKVAGSTDTQYF. As DNA, the CDR3 is TGCGCCAGCAAGGTGGCAGGGAGCACAGATACGCAGTATTTT. The chain combines TRBV5-1 with TRBJ2-3; D possibly corresponds to TRBD1 (5 bases). Per the germline V gene, CDR1 is SGHRS and CDR2 is YFSETQ. This CDR3 is built from 14 residues. Trimming removed 6 bases from V and 0 bases from J, with 11 bases in between.

This CDR3 reads CASSWDSRRADTQYF. The CDR3, as DNA: TGTGCCAGCAGCTGGGACTCCCGGCGGGCAGATACGCAGTATTTT. The chain recombines TRBV7-3 with TRBJ2-3; weak D call: TRBD2 (6 bases). This CDR3 has 15 amino acids. In germline, CDR1 is SGHTA, CDR2 FQGTGA. Trimming stripped 4 bases from V and 4 bases from J, with 15 bases between.

There are a few counts of this clonotype. V is TRBV20-1 and J is TRBJ2-1; D ambiguous. CDR3 length: 12 residues. Trimming shortened V by 0 bases and J by 12 bases, and 12 bases separated the two germline ends. The germline V gene has CDR1 DFQATT and CDR2 SNEGSKA (reference sequence). The chain's CDR3 is CSARDDPVWQFF. Here the CDR3 DNA reads TGCAGTGCTAGAGATGACCCAGTATGGCAGTTCTTC.

The rearrangement links TRBV7-8 to TRBJ2-7, with TRBD1 as a possible D gene (5 bases). The germline V gene encodes CDR1 SGHVS and CDR2 FQNEAQ. Trimming shortened V by 4 bases and J by 7 bases, and 17 bases separated the two germline ends. CDR3 length: 14 amino acids. CDR3 in DNA: TGTGCCAGCAGCTCTATAGCAGGAGCAGGGGAGCAGTACTTC. It is translated as CASSSIAGAGEQYF.

This chain links TRBV10-3 with TRBJ2-5; no clear D gene. CDR1 and CDR2 from the germline V gene are ENHRY and SYGVKD. V was cut by 5 bases and J by 1 base, with 8 bases left in between. This CDR3 has 13 residues. CDR3 sequence: CAISRGPQETQYF. CDR3 DNA sequence: TGTGCCATCAGTAGAGGACCCCAAGAGACCCAGTACTTC.

The V call is TRBV7-2, the J call TRBJ2-1, with 7 bases identical to TRBD2. Trimming cost V 1 base and J 10 bases; bases outside gene matches: 4. The germline V gene has CDR1 SGHTA and CDR2 FQGNSA. CDR3 length: 13 residues. The CDR3 sequence is CASSLVTGLEQFF. CDR3 bases: TGTGCCAGCAGCTTAGTTACGGGACTAGAGCAGTTCTTC.

The chain couples TRBV10-3 to TRBJ1-2, with a tentative D call TRBD1 (6 bases). CDR3 length equals 15 residues. V was clipped by 5 bases and J by 3 bases, with 16 bases between them. Germline-derived CDR1 and CDR2 are ENHRY and SYGVKD. CDR3 in amino acids: CAISQDQGSDYGYTF. The CDR3 DNA follows: TGTGCCATCAGTCAAGACCAGGGGTCCGACTATGGCTACACCTTC.

This chain links TRBV12-3 or TRBV12-4 with TRBJ1-6, with D unclear. Trimming removed 1 base at V and 9 bases at J, with 19 bases between. The CDR3 has 17 residues. The CDR3 DNA reads TGTGCCAGCAGTTTAGGTGTAGGCCCTTCGAGGGTTTCACCCCTCCACTTT. Its protein product is CASSLGVGPSRVSPLHF.